Described below is a single T cell receptor (beta chain) sequence and its context. An even split of each subset's genomic DNA across several immunoSEQ plates was performed. Sequencing was performed with immunoSEQ multiplex PCR; in TCRdb, only in-frame clones are kept and a portion is missing. The repertoire holds over a million clones, with 95% to 99% as singletons. These data come from a study of shared clonotypes between healthy human individuals. Across the whole study: Each donor's CD4 naive and CD4 memory cells filled three plates apiece, CD8 naive two, and CD8 memory one.

Donors comprised only Caucasian adults living in Nashville, Tennessee. The split of CD4+ cells yielded CD45RA+ naive and CD45RA-negative memory subsets. The TCR sequence derives from a man younger than 45 in good health. Sequenced input: naive CD4+ T cells sorted from blood. Noted subset: CD45RA+ positively selected.

CDR3 in amino acids: CASSPPIDRAWRSNQPQHF. The CDR3, as DNA: TGTGCCAGCAGTCCGCCGATCGACAGGGCGTGGAGGAGTAATCAGCCCCAGCATTTT. The chain uses TRBV28 and TRBJ1-5; 7 bases match TRBD1. Germline V gene sequence: CDR1 MDHEN, CDR2 SYDVKM. The CDR3 is 19 amino acids. V lost 5 bases to trimming and J lost 4 bases; unmatched junction nucleotides: 20.